This T cell receptor (beta chain) stems from a study of T cells in localized non-small cell lung cancer. Data came from immunoSEQ multiplex PCR; TCRdb stores just in-frame clones and leaves some out. Here the sample spans approximately 70,000 clones, about 86% being singletons. CDR3 size: 13 residues. CDR1 and CDR2 (germline): MNHEY, SVGAGI. The ends were cut back, 5 bases at V and 5 bases at J, with 12 bases in the middle. Sequencing used peripheral blood, obtained before any cancer treatment. The clonotype originates from a male donor at least 60 years old with stage III squamous cell lung carcinoma. The chain links TRBV6-5 to TRBJ1-1; perhaps TRBD1 as D (5 bases). CDR3 in DNA: TGTGCCAGCAGTCTCCCGGGGGGAACTGAAGCTTTCTTT. Protein product: CASSLPGGTEAFF.